The clone carrying this T cell receptor (beta chain) was found a few times. Antigen unknown. The protocol was immunoSEQ multiplex PCR, while the TCRdb copy is restricted to in-frame clones and leaves out a portion. The sample lists about 82,000 clones, 70% to 90% occurring once. The sample originates from a study of identifying expanded T cells in peripheral blood. The CDR3 is made up of 13 amino acids. With V trimmed by 6 bases and J by 4 bases, 4 bases remained unmatched. Germline V gene sequence: CDR1 LNHDA, CDR2 SQIVND (reference sequence). Overall study findings and caveats: Technical replicates showed around 1.2 changed clones; two weeks roughly 16; four weeks 19. Roughly two-week clone count variance significantly increased as total template count grew.

Collection occurred without any documented infections or immune events in donors. The material sequenced was blood. This sequence originates from a person between 18 and 69 years old in good health. The J gene is TRBJ1-2, the V gene TRBV19, with 8 bases aligning to TRBD1. CDR3 coding DNA: TGTGCCAGTAGCAGACAGGGGAGCTATGGCTACACCTTC. Translating it yields CASSRQGSYGYTF.